These 20 T cell receptor beta chains were sequenced from one sample in a study of T cell changes during pregnancy in multiple sclerosis. Measured with immunoSEQ multiplex PCR; TCRdb has only the in-frame clones, and not every one. The sample comprises about 40,000 clones, roughly 93% of which are singletons, and approximately 1.3% rests with the top ten. The specimen sequenced was PBMCs (not recorded whether the cells were cultured). Receptors were obtained from a female donor with multiple sclerosis, enrolled in a pregnancy study.

The chain recombines TRBV30 with TRBJ1-3; D remains ambiguous. Per the germline V gene, CDR1 is GTSNPN and CDR2 is SVGIG (reference sequence). There are 14 residues in the CDR3. V lost 5 bases and J lost 0, with 11 bases in between. CDR3 coding DNA: TGTGCCTGGTCCCCCGAGAGCTCTGGAAACACCATATATTTT. It translates to CAWSPESSGNTIYF.

The V gene is TRBV7-9, the J gene TRBJ2-1; 8 bases fit TRBD2. CDR3 length: 14 residues. The germline CDR1 and CDR2 sequences are SEHNR and FQNEAQ (reference sequence). With 8 bases clipped from V and 2 bases from J, the junction kept 5 bases outside the gene matches. CDR3 DNA sequence: TGTGCCAGCGTTCTAGCGGGCCCCTACAATGAGCAGTTCTTC. Its translation: CASVLAGPYNEQFF.

This clone was seen once. The chain carries TRBV7-9 and TRBJ1-3; D not resolved. This CDR3 region has 15 residues. Trimming shortened V by 5 bases and J by 0 bases, and 11 bases separated the two germline ends. CDR1 and CDR2 (germline): SEHNR, FQNEAQ (reference sequence). The CDR3 DNA reads as TGTGCCAGCAGCCGGTCCGGGATCTCTGGAAACACCATATATTTT. It codes for CASSRSGISGNTIYF.

The genes are TRBV5-5 and TRBJ2-5, with D possibly matching TRBD1 (6 bases). Trimming stripped 2 bases from V and 1 base from J, with 9 bases between. This CDR3 region has 14 residues. Germline values: CDR1 SGHKS, CDR2 YYEKEE (reference sequence). The CDR3 loop reads CASSFPRGQETQYF. In DNA form, the CDR3 reads TGTGCCAGCAGCTTTCCCAGGGGCCAAGAGACCCAGTACTTC.

There are a few counts of this clone. The V call is TRBV27, the J call TRBJ2-2, with 10 bases lining up with TRBD1. There are 16 residues in the CDR3. Per the germline V gene, CDR1 is MNHEY and CDR2 is SMNVEV (reference sequence). V was pared by 6 bases and J by 1 base, with 5 bases of the junction left unmatched. The CDR3, as DNA: TGTGCCAGCAGACCGAGGACAGGGGGGAACACCGGGGAGCTGTTTTTT. Amino acids: CASRPRTGGNTGELFF.

The V gene is TRBV11-2, the J gene TRBJ2-1; TRBD2 matches 11 bases. In germline, CDR1 is SGHAT, CDR2 FQNNGV. The CDR3 totals 15 residues. Trimming at V came to 4 bases and at J to 2 bases, leaving 1 base not matched to a gene. The CDR3 DNA is TGTGCCAGCAGCTCTAGCGGGAGGACCTACAATGAGCAGTTCTTC. This codes for CASSSSGRTYNEQFF. The variable domain in full, with the rest retrieved from reference TRBV11-2 and TRBJ2-1, is EAGVAQSPRYKIIEKRQSVAFWCNPISGHATLYWYQQILGQGPKLLIQFQNNGVVDDSQLPKDRFSAERLKGVDSTLKIQPAKLEDSAVYLCASSSSGRTYNEQFFGPGTRLTVL.

The chain has TRBV7-2 and TRBJ1-2, with D possibly being TRBD1 (6 bases). From germline, CDR1 is SGHTA and CDR2 FQGNSA. V was shortened by 5 bases and J by 8 bases, with 18 bases between the two germline ends. The CDR3 sequence is 14 residues long. The CDR3 spells CASSETGPSGGYTF. The CDR3 DNA reads as TGTGCCAGCAGCGAGACAGGTCCCTCGGGCGGCTACACCTTC.

The chain links TRBV5-6 to TRBJ2-3; D gene uncertain. With 0 bases removed from V and 6 bases from J, the gap between germline ends came to 8 bases. The length of the CDR3 is 13 residues. CDR1 is SGHDT, CDR2 YYEEEE, per germline. CDR3 in DNA: TGTGCCAGCAGCTTGGGGGTTGGGGATACGCAGTATTTT. Its protein is CASSLGVGDTQYF.

The rearrangement uses TRBV7-3 and TRBJ2-1; no clear D gene. The V end was cut by 5 bases, the J end by 0 bases, with 14 bases between. The CDR3 contains 16 residues. The germline V gene encodes CDR1 SGHTA and CDR2 FQGTGA. The CDR3 DNA reads as TGTGCCAGCAGCCCTACGATCCCTAGCTCCTACAATGAGCAGTTCTTC. Translation: CASSPTIPSSYNEQFF.

This clone has just one count. The chain carries TRBV6-5 and TRBJ1-5; D is unclear. The ends were cut back, 0 bases at V and 4 bases at J, with 7 bases in the middle. Looked up from germline, CDR1 is MNHEY and CDR2 is SVGAGI. This CDR3 has 14 amino acids. Written as DNA, the CDR3 is TGTGCCAGCAGTTACTCGCACGATAATCAGCCCCAGCATTTT. Translated: CASSYSHDNQPQHF.

This chain links TRBV5-1 with TRBJ2-1; D is possibly TRBD1 or TRBD2 (5 bases each). V dropped 3 bases and J dropped 1 base, with 8 bases sitting between them. Germline values: CDR1 SGHRS, CDR2 YFSETQ. The CDR3 loop spans 14 amino acids. This CDR3 is CASSSGLSYNEQFF. The CDR3 region has the DNA TGCGCCAGCAGCTCGGGGCTATCCTACAATGAGCAGTTCTTC.

The chain uses TRBV28 and TRBJ2-7, with D maybe TRBD1 (5 bases). The CDR3 contains 13 residues. Germline loops: CDR1 MDHEN, CDR2 SYDVKM. Deletions cut 2 bases from V and 5 bases from J, with 10 bases between. The CDR3 sequence: CASSLRQGDEQYF. The CDR3 DNA is TGTGCCAGCAGTTTACGGCAGGGTGACGAGCAGTACTTC.

This clone was counted only a few times. This chain joins TRBV9 and TRBJ1-4, with no clear D. V lost 0 bases, J lost 6 bases, and 12 bases lay in between. The CDR3 extends over 15 amino acids. CDR1 and CDR2 from the germline V gene are SGDLS and YYNGEE. The CDR3 loop is CASSVDQTLHEKLFF. Written as DNA, the CDR3 is TGTGCCAGCAGCGTAGACCAGACTCTACATGAAAAACTGTTTTTT.

The chain joins TRBV11-2 to TRBJ2-3; TRBD2 matches at 10 bases. Trimming cost V 5 bases and J 4 bases; bases outside gene matches: 9. This CDR3 has 16 residues. Germline V gene data show CDR1 as SGHAT and CDR2 as FQNNGV. In nucleotides, the CDR3 is TGTGCCAGCAGCCCCCGGAGCGGGAGGGCCTCAGATACGCAGTATTTT. This translates into CASSPRSGRASDTQYF.

The chain joins TRBV2 to TRBJ2-7; a possible D gene is TRBD2 (6 bases). This CDR3 is 15 amino acids long. Trimming took 6 bases from V and 0 from J, leaving 15 bases between them. Germline V CDR1 and CDR2: SNHLY, FYNNEI. CDR3 nucleotide sequence: TGTGCCAGCAGACCGGGACTCGGATTCTCCTACGAGCAGTACTTC. Amino acid sequence: CASRPGLGFSYEQYF. Variable domain in full (rest from reference TRBV2 and TRBJ2-7): EPEVTQTPSHQVTQMGQEVILRCVPISNHLYFYWYRQILGQKVEFLVSFYNNEISEKSEIFDDQFSVERPDGSNFTLKIRSTKLEDSAMYFCASRPGLGFSYEQYFGPGTRLTVT.

The V and J genes are TRBV29-1 and TRBJ1-2, with 7 bases that match TRBD1. The CDR3 is made up of 12 amino acids. Germline V gene sequence: CDR1 SQVTM, CDR2 ANQGSEA. With 6 bases clipped from V and 7 bases from J, the junction kept 8 bases outside the gene matches. This chain's CDR3 is CSVDTGAGGYTF. DNA of the CDR3: TGCAGCGTAGACACAGGGGCGGGTGGCTACACCTTC.

DNA for the CDR3: TGTGCCAGCAGTCCCCCAACGGACTCCTACAATGAGCAGTTCTTC. Its translation: CASSPPTDSYNEQFF. This chain links TRBV6-5 with TRBJ2-1; D gene ambiguous. V lost 5 bases to trimming and J lost 0 bases, with 11 bases between them. The germline V gene encodes CDR1 MNHEY and CDR2 SVGAGI. This CDR3 is 15 amino acids long.

The count of this clone is one. J is TRBJ2-5 and V is TRBV6-5; weak D call: TRBD1 (7 bases). Looked up from germline, CDR1 is MNHEY and CDR2 is SVGAGI. V was trimmed by 0 bases and J by 5 bases, leaving 10 bases between them. This CDR3 region has 14 residues. The DNA for the CDR3 is TGTGCCAGCAGTTACTCGACAGGGAGGGAGACCCAGTACTTC. This encodes CASSYSTGRETQYF.

This chain connects TRBV28 to TRBJ1-2; weak D call: TRBD1 (6 bases). The CDR3 contains 12 residues. Germline CDR1 reads MDHEN; CDR2 reads SYDVKM. Trimming took off 5 bases at V and 5 bases at J, with 9 bases between the two ends. The CDR3 reads CASSRTDYGYTF. CDR3 in DNA: TGTGCCAGCAGTCGGACAGATTATGGCTACACCTTC.

This rearrangement joins TRBV30 to TRBJ2-7; D may be TRBD1 or TRBD2 (7 bases each). The length of the CDR3 is 14 residues. Germline-derived CDR1 and CDR2 are GTSNPN and SVGIG (reference sequence). V lost 7 bases to trimming and J lost 1 base, with 17 bases between them. CDR3 region: CASAGGVMSYEQYF. CDR3 nucleotides: TGTGCCTCCGCAGGGGGGGTGATGTCCTACGAGCAGTACTTC.